This T cell receptor (beta chain) is drawn from a study of blood T cell repertoires in COVID-19. This table comes from immunoSEQ multiplex PCR, and its TCRdb copy is limited to in-frame clones, with some not included. The sample has roughly 140,000 clones; around 90% are singletons. The sequenced material came from peripheral blood. The TCR originated in a woman in her sixties or seventies with active or convalescent COVID-19.

CDR3 loop: CASSLARLVSSYNEQFF. DNA of the CDR3: TGTGCCAGCAGCTTAGCTCGGCTAGTTAGTTCTTACAATGAGCAGTTCTTC. The gene calls are TRBV7-8 and TRBJ2-1; no firm D call. V was shortened by 0 bases and J by 4 bases, with 16 bases between the two germline ends. Germline CDR1 reads SGHVS; CDR2 reads FQNEAQ. The CDR3 extends over 17 amino acids.